This T cell receptor (beta chain) was identified during a study of blood T cell repertoires in COVID-19. Study information: COVID-19 samples collected from the United States, Italy and Spain covered acute and convalescent phases. Sources were T cells, B-cell-depleted T cells, or PBMCs; the material itself was cDNA or gDNA.

The repertoire was sequenced with immunoSEQ multiplex PCR; TCRdb's copy has only in-frame clones and lacks some. Altogether over 150,000 clones are present, about 90% being singletons, with the ten largest covering over 0.45%. The CDR3 has 15 residues. The V gene end was trimmed by 2 bases and the J gene end by 8 bases; junction bases not matched to a gene: 10. Germline V gene data show CDR1 as SGHTA and CDR2 as FQGTGA. The sample comprised peripheral blood. This receptor was identified in a man over 45 with acute or convalescent COVID-19. The J gene is TRBJ1-2, the V gene TRBV7-3; TRBD1 matches 8 bases. The DNA for the CDR3 is TGTGCCAGCAGCTTAGGGACAGGCCCAGAGGGGGGCTACACCTTC. Residues: CASSLGTGPEGGYTF.